The rows below give T cell receptor beta chains drawn from one sample of a study of siplizumab effects on memory and regulatory T cells. Clones were sequenced by immunoSEQ multiplex PCR, and TCRdb holds only the in-frame ones, with some missing. The data show about 15,000 clones, less than 55% seen once. No antigen is known for these receptors. Specimen: CFSE-low (dividing) CD4+ T cells sorted from an allogeneic mixed lymphocyte reaction. These receptors were obtained from a human donor in good health; the cells came from an allogeneic mixed lymphocyte reaction. Some clones in this sample may be carry-over from other donors' samples. Each CDR3 is given with its conserved first and last residue. The D gene is left open where the match is weak. For some rows the clone size is stated as once, few or many, or as a class when expanded; others skip it.

D gene,V gene,clone size,J gene,CDR3 length,CDR3 protein,CDR3 DNA
NA,TRBV5-1,NA,TRBJ2-7,14,CASSLGRNYYEQYF,TGCGCCAGCAGCTTGGGGCGGAACTACTACGAGCAGTACTTC
NA,TRBV18,NA,TRBJ2-3,13,CASSPEISDTQYF,TGTGCCAGCTCACCCGAAATTTCCGATACGCAGTATTTT
NA,TRBV7-9,NA,TRBJ1-1,14,CASSSGAKHTEAFF,TGTGCCAGCAGCTCAGGGGCAAAGCACACTGAAGCTTTCTTT
TRBD1,TRBV7-8,once,TRBJ2-7,13,CASSVDRGYEQYF,TGTGCCAGCAGCGTAGACAGGGGCTACGAGCAGTACTTC
NA,TRBV6-1,NA,TRBJ2-3,12,CASSELADTQYF,TGTGCCAGCAGTGAACTTGCAGATACGCAGTATTTT
NA,TRBV6-6,NA,TRBJ1-1,12,CASSYGGTEAFF,TGTGCCAGCAGTTACGGGGGTACTGAAGCTTTCTTT
NA,TRBV10-3,few,TRBJ1-1,15,CAISAGTTMNTEAFF,TGTGCCATCAGTGCAGGGACGACTATGAACACTGAAGCTTTCTTT
TRBD2,TRBV5-4,NA,TRBJ2-7,15,CASSISGSLVNEQYF,TGTGCCAGCAGCATTAGCGGGAGCTTGGTAAACGAGCAGTACTTC
NA,TRBV5-1,NA,TRBJ2-2,14,CASSLTGTTGELFF,TGCGCCAGCAGCTTGACCGGGACTACCGGGGAGCTGTTTTTT
TRBD2,TRBV19,NA,TRBJ2-7,16,CASRAGTSGRANEQYF,TGTGCCAGTAGGGCCGGGACTAGCGGGAGGGCCAACGAGCAGTACTTC
NA,TRBV6-5,once,TRBJ1-4,13,CASTGNAGEKLFF,TGTGCCAGCACTGGGAACGCCGGTGAAAAACTGTTTTTT
TRBD1,TRBV15,NA,TRBJ1-1,15,CATSRAEGGRTEAFF,TGTGCCACCAGCAGAGCGGAAGGGGGCCGGACTGAAGCTTTCTTT
TRBD2,TRBV4-1,NA,TRBJ2-1,15,CASTGLAESYNEQFF,TGCGCCAGCACGGGACTAGCGGAATCCTACAATGAGCAGTTCTTC
NA,TRBV14,NA,TRBJ2-2,15,CASSRDLSRTGELFF,TGTGCCAGCAGCCGAGATCTGTCGAGGACCGGGGAGCTGTTTTTT
NA,TRBV19,few,TRBJ2-7,16,CASSPPFRRGSYEQYF,TGTGCCAGTAGTCCACCGTTCAGGAGGGGCTCCTACGAGCAGTACTTC
NA,TRBV7-8,few,TRBJ1-4,16,CASSKGRIATNEKLFF,TGTGCCAGCAGCAAAGGCAGAATTGCAACTAATGAAAAACTGTTTTTT
NA,TRBV19,NA,TRBJ1-1,14,CASSNPARNTEAFF,TGTGCCAGTAGTAACCCGGCCAGGAACACTGAAGCTTTCTTT
NA,TRBV9,medium-sized,TRBJ2-7,14,CASSPSLDSYEQYF,TGTGCCAGCAGCCCCTCGCTCGACTCCTACGAGCAGTACTTC
TRBD2,TRBV5-5,NA,TRBJ2-1,15,CASSLIVAGGGEQFF,TGTGCCAGCAGCTTGATAGTAGCGGGAGGTGGAGAGCAGTTCTTC
NA,TRBV30,NA,TRBJ1-5,16,CAWSVLSGGGNQPQHF,TGTGCCTGGAGTGTTTTATCCGGGGGCGGCAATCAGCCCCAGCATTTT
NA,TRBV15,NA,TRBJ2-7,15,CATSPRLQQVYEQYF,TGTGCCACCAGCCCAAGGCTCCAGCAGGTCTACGAGCAGTACTTC
TRBD2,TRBV12-5,few,TRBJ2-3,16,CASGSGTSGRPDTQYF,TGTGCTAGTGGGTCGGGGACTAGCGGGAGGCCAGATACGCAGTATTTT
NA,TRBV10-3,NA,TRBJ2-7,15,CAISESSRTVVEQYF,TGTGCCATCAGTGAGTCTAGTAGGACGGTGGTGGAGCAGTACTTC
NA,TRBV5-1,NA,TRBJ2-1,16,CASSSRTDGFHNEQFF,TGCGCCAGCAGCTCTCGGACGGACGGATTTCACAATGAGCAGTTCTTC
TRBD1,TRBV30,NA,TRBJ1-4,15,CAWSGGQGGNEKLFF,TGTGCCTGGAGTGGGGGACAGGGCGGTAATGAAAAACTGTTTTTT
NA,TRBV5-3,NA,TRBJ1-1,14,CARSHPRQGPEAFF,TGTGCCAGAAGCCACCCGAGACAAGGCCCTGAAGCTTTCTTT
NA,TRBV7-9,few,TRBJ1-2,14,CASTLAAGVPGYTF,TGTGCCAGCACCCTAGCGGCAGGGGTCCCTGGCTACACCTTC
NA,TRBV10-1,NA,TRBJ2-5,14,CASSESGGDETQYF,TGCGCCAGCAGTGAGTCCGGTGGGGACGAGACCCAGTACTTC
NA,TRBV2,few,TRBJ1-3,13,CASLEGPRNTIYF,TGTGCCAGTCTGGAAGGACCCCGAAACACCATATATTTT
TRBD2,TRBV11-1,NA,TRBJ2-5,16,CASSLTLAGVHETQYF,TGTGCCAGCAGCTTAACCCTAGCGGGAGTTCACGAGACCCAGTACTTC
NA,TRBV5-1,once,TRBJ2-7,13,CASSLTGPYEQYF,TGCGCCAGCAGCTTGACAGGGCCCTACGAGCAGTACTTC
NA,TRBV7-7,few,TRBJ1-1,14,CASSPLATGTEAFF,TGTGCTAGCAGCCCCTTGGCGACAGGCACTGAAGCTTTCTTT
TRBD2,TRBV7-8,NA,TRBJ2-7,15,CASSPGGGGTYEQYF,TGTGCCAGCAGCCCCGGTGGGGGGGGAACCTACGAGCAGTACTTC
TRBD2,TRBV4-1,few,TRBJ2-5,15,CASSPGLAGAETQYF,TGCGCCAGCAGCCCCGGACTAGCGGGAGCAGAGACCCAGTACTTC
NA,TRBV19,few,TRBJ1-1,15,CASSIEVGVNTEAFF,TGTGCCAGTAGTATTGAAGTGGGGGTGAACACTGAAGCTTTCTTT
NA,TRBV6-6,NA,TRBJ1-2,13,CASSRAGYYGYTF,TGTGCCAGCAGCCGGGCGGGGTACTATGGCTACACCTTC
NA,TRBV27,NA,TRBJ1-1,12,CASSAPGTEAFF,TGTGCCAGCAGCGCTCCCGGGACAGAAGCTTTCTTT
NA,TRBV4-1,NA,TRBJ1-6,12,CASSLSRGPLHF,TGCGCCAGCAGCCTCTCCCGGGGGCCCCTCCACTTT
TRBD2,TRBV19,NA,TRBJ2-3,14,CASNAGGFTDTQYF,TGTGCCAGTAATGCGGGAGGGTTCACAGATACGCAGTATTTT
TRBD2,TRBV11-2,NA,TRBJ2-1,16,CASSLGTSGRAKEQFF,TGTGCCAGCAGCTTGGGTACTAGCGGGAGGGCGAAAGAGCAGTTCTTC
TRBD2,TRBV7-2,NA,TRBJ2-1,16,CASSSSGRPPRNEQFF,TGTGCCAGCAGCTCTAGCGGGAGGCCCCCGCGGAATGAGCAGTTCTTC
TRBD1,TRBV4-1,NA,TRBJ2-5,17,CASSHRGDRGPSRGQYF,TGCGCCAGCAGCCATCGGGGGGACAGGGGGCCGAGCCGGGGCCAGTACTTC
NA,TRBV18,few,TRBJ2-5,16,CASSPILTGSQETQYF,TGTGCCAGCTCACCTATACTCACAGGGAGCCAAGAGACCCAGTACTTC
NA,TRBV19,few,TRBJ2-2,11,CASTHTGELFF,TGTGCCAGTACTCACACCGGGGAGCTGTTTTTT
TRBD2,TRBV19,once,TRBJ2-1,15,CASSTRGLAGEEQFF,TGTGCCAGTAGTACCCGGGGACTAGCGGGAGAGGAGCAGTTCTTC
NA,TRBV9,NA,TRBJ2-2,13,CASSVGPTGELFF,TGTGCCAGCAGCGTAGGACCCACCGGGGAGCTGTTTTTT
TRBD1,TRBV12-5,NA,TRBJ2-3,16,CASARDPGQGTDTQYF,TGTGCTAGTGCCAGGGATCCGGGACAGGGCACAGATACGCAGTATTTT
TRBD1,TRBV19,NA,TRBJ2-7,16,CASSHRGRVSSYEQYF,TGTGCCAGTAGCCACAGGGGGCGCGTAAGCTCCTACGAGCAGTACTTC
NA,TRBV21-1,NA,TRBJ2-7,16,CASSKAGGQGPYEQYF,TGTGCCAGCAGCAAAGCGGGGGGACAGGGCCCCTACGAGCAGTACTTC
NA,TRBV29-1,few,TRBJ2-5,12,CSVELGTETQYF,TGCAGCGTTGAACTGGGGACGGAGACCCAGTACTTC
NA,TRBV4-1,medium-sized,TRBJ1-2,17,CAAADVYREGWSRGYTF,TGCGCAGCGGCTGACGTTTACAGGGAAGGGTGGTCGCGTGGCTACACCTTC
TRBD2,TRBV9,NA,TRBJ2-7,17,CASSEGLAGALAYEQYF,TGTGCCAGCAGCGAGGGACTAGCGGGAGCCTTGGCCTACGAGCAGTACTTC
TRBD1,TRBV2,NA,TRBJ2-7,15,CASSVLGQGAYEQYF,TGTGCCAGCAGTGTCTTAGGACAGGGGGCCTACGAGCAGTACTTC
NA,TRBV2,NA,TRBJ2-3,13,CASSVRVGGTQYF,TGTGCCAGCAGTGTACGAGTAGGCGGTACGCAGTATTTT
TRBD1,TRBV10-3,NA,TRBJ1-3,15,CAISEGTGSGNTIYF,TGTGCCATCAGTGAGGGGACAGGCTCTGGAAACACCATATATTTT
NA,TRBV5-1,few,TRBJ1-6,16,CASSLDGGGSNSPLHF,TGCGCCAGCAGCTTGGATGGGGGCGGGAGTAATTCACCCCTCCACTTT
TRBD2,TRBV6-6,few,TRBJ2-1,16,CASSSNGGRSYNEQFF,TGTGCCAGCAGTTCCAATGGCGGGAGGTCCTACAATGAGCAGTTCTTC
NA,TRBV2,NA,TRBJ1-6,15,CASRKQSSYNSPLHF,TGTGCCAGCAGGAAACAGAGCTCCTATAATTCACCCCTCCACTTT
TRBD2,TRBV19,NA,TRBJ2-7,17,CASSRTSGSLVPYEQYF,TGTGCCAGTTCTAGGACTAGCGGGAGTTTGGTTCCCTACGAGCAGTACTTC
TRBD1,TRBV23-1,few,TRBJ2-2,15,CASRRGQGGHRGAVF,TGCGCCAGCAGACGGGGACAGGGGGGACACCGGGGAGCTGTTTTT